These 3 T cell receptor beta chains came from one sample sequenced in a study of graft-versus-host responses after intestinal transplantation (dated by TCRdb to the early 2020s). Library generation was performed with the immunoSEQ multiplex PCR assay. TCRdb retrieved this table from immuneACCESS and kept in-frame rearrangements only. Not all clones are present; in checked studies, unresolved V genes account for under half, and no reason is known for the remainder. The sample table shows roughly 64,000 clones, and 85% to 95% are seen once. The biggest ten clones account for roughly 1.6% of the sample. Reading the label with the study, this specimen's time point is: cells obtained before transplantation from donor or recipient. These TCRs are of unknown antigen specificity. The source material was unstimulated CD8+ T cells sorted from spleen or lymph node cells, sampled before transplant. These receptors were taken from a human donor who was the organ donor for an intestinal transplant.

The chain links TRBV7-6 to TRBJ1-5, with 7 bases identical to TRBD1. The length of the CDR3 is 15 residues. Trimming removed 4 bases from V and 6 bases from J; junction bases left unmatched: 9. Per the germline V gene, CDR1 is SGHVS and CDR2 is FNYEAQ. Here the CDR3 DNA reads TGTGCCAGCAGCTACCGGACAGGCCCTTTTCAGCCCCAGCATTTT. Translating gives CASSYRTGPFQPQHF.

The chain uses TRBV27 and TRBJ1-2; 7 nucleotides line up with TRBD1. CDR1 MNHEY and CDR2 SMNVEV come from the germline V gene (reference sequence). The V and J ends lost 5 bases and 3 bases, in that order; junction bases with no gene match: 6. The CDR3 runs to 14 residues. In DNA form, the CDR3 reads TGTGCCAGCAGTGATCACAGGGGAGACTATGGCTACACCTTC. This encodes CASSDHRGDYGYTF.

The chain uses TRBV9 and TRBJ1-2; D ambiguous. The V and J ends lost 4 bases and 8 bases respectively, with 9 bases between them. This CDR3 contains 11 residues. CDR1 is SGDLS and CDR2 is YYNGEE in the germline V gene. The CDR3 nucleotides are TGTGCCAGCAGCCTAACTACGGGCTACACCTTC. It yields the protein CASSLTTGYTF.